This TCR beta chain was found in a study of T cells in Graves' hyperthyroidism and ophthalmopathy. As for the study in general: Peripheral blood was taken when the disease was first diagnosed, before any treatment began.

Overall study findings and caveats: The model foresaw ophthalmopathy a median about 6.1 months prior to onset. Most expanded thyroid clonotypes above 0.001 recurred in blood.

V gave up 8 bases and J gave up 0 bases, with 19 bases separating them. The V gene's germline CDR1 is MDHEN and CDR2 SYDVKM. CDR3 length: 16 residues. This clonotype was picked up many times. Its antigen remains unknown. RNA transcripts served as the template for amplifying TCR beta CDR3 regions. When the TCR CDR3 underwent first-round RT-PCR, the HTBI primer set was used. In TCRdb, the multiplex PCR reads were re-called with MiXCR into one record per CDR3 protein. This table has about 360,000 distinct CDR3 sequences, less than 15% appearing once. Pregnant or lactating patients were excluded, as were those with uncontrolled infection or other autoimmune disease.

This sequence originates from a woman aged 18-29 years with Graves' hyperthyroidism. The sequenced material came from blood. This chain uses TRBV28 with TRBJ1-2, with D possibly matching TRBD1 (6 bases). CDR3 bases: TGTGCCAGCCAAAACGGAGGGGGATGGGCTAACTATGGCTACACCTTC. This encodes CASQNGGGWANYGYTF.